This TCR beta chain stems from a study of T cell repertoires in cytomegalovirus infection. Study summary: CMV infection together with matching HLA type was indicated by public TCR beta signatures. Findings and limits, study-wide: HLA-C-restricted, CMV-specific TCR beta clonotypes were dominant ex vivo. Cumulative public TCR beta family frequency identified CMV carriers with the relevant HLA.

Turning to this clonotype: Its specificity is unknown.

TCRdb re-called the reads with MiXCR, one entry per CDR3 protein. The sample consists of some 350,000 distinct CDR3 sequences, 15% to 20% of them appearing once. The CDR3 is made up of 15 amino acids. V was trimmed by 5 bases and J by 6 bases, leaving 19 bases between them. Germline V gene sequence: CDR1 SGHTA, CDR2 FQGNSA. The rearrangement uses TRBV7-2 and TRBJ2-5; D is possibly TRBD2 (5 bases). Sequencing was done on a sample of PBMCs. This receptor was taken from a human donor in good health (CMV status not recorded). Some clones in this sample may be carry-over from other donors' samples. The CDR3 here is CASSTDYPHLQTQYF. CDR3 in DNA: TGTGCCAGCAGCACAGACTACCCACATTTGCAGACCCAGTACTTC.